This T cell receptor beta chain was sequenced during a study of early T cells in non-severe SARS-CoV-2 infection. Molecules of cDNA were individually given unique molecular identifiers that were attached to them. TCRdb ran MiXCR on the 5' RACE reads and lists one entry per CDR3 protein. The sample gives around 57,000 distinct CDR3 sequences, 10% to 13% of which show up once; approximately 1.7% is in the top ten. The CDR3 loop spans 13 amino acids. Deletions cut 2 bases from V and 5 bases from J, with 7 bases between. Germline V gene data show CDR1 as MNHEY and CDR2 as SMNVEV (reference sequence). This clonotype occurred a few times.

The sequencing sample was made of whole blood. The chain joins TRBV27 to TRBJ2-1, with D possibly being TRBD1 (5 bases). The sequence came from an adult who was a healthcare worker with PCR-confirmed SARS-CoV-2 infection or an uninfected control (not recorded which). CDR3 DNA sequence: TGTGCCAGCAGTTTAACAGGAGACAATGAGCAGTTCTTC. It yields the protein CASSLTGDNEQFF.